Below, 18 T cell receptor beta chains from the same sample are listed, as sequenced in a study of cytomegalovirus exposure and HLA in healthy donors. PCR was performed using 60 Vbeta and 13 Jbeta primers. Generated by immunoSEQ multiplex PCR, the TCRdb table keeps only in-frame clones and is missing some. The repertoire holds over 150,000 clones, with about 77% as singletons. Material: PBMCs. The receptors stem from a woman aged 40 to 50 in good health and CMV-seropositive.

The J gene is TRBJ1-4, the V gene TRBV30, with 9 positions matching TRBD1. CDR3 length: 14 amino acids. V lost 3 bases to trimming and J lost 10 bases; unmatched junction nucleotides: 9. Germline CDR1 and CDR2: GTSNPN and SVGIG (reference sequence). The CDR3 region is CAWRGQGLSGKLFF. The CDR3 coding sequence is TGTGCCTGGAGGGGACAGGGACTGAGCGGAAAACTGTTTTTT.

The chain is built from TRBV7-2 and TRBJ2-7, with TRBD2 matching over 8 bases. The CDR3 consists of 13 residues. V shed 1 base, J shed 11 bases, and the junction held 7 bases outside the gene matches. Germline CDR1 reads SGHTA; CDR2 reads FQGNSA. CDR3 region: CASSLDPGLGEYF. The CDR3 DNA sequence: TGTGCCAGCAGCTTAGACCCGGGACTAGGAGAGTACTTC.

The DNA of the CDR3 is TGTGCCATCAGTGAGGAGGGACTAGGCTCGAATGAGCAGTTCTTC. Translation: CAISEEGLGSNEQFF. The V call is TRBV10-3, the J call TRBJ2-1; 8 positions match TRBD2. The CDR3 is 15 amino acids. Per the germline V gene, CDR1 is ENHRY and CDR2 is SYGVKD. V gave up 2 bases and J gave up 7 bases; unmatched junction bases: 7.

V gene TRBV30 combines with J gene TRBJ2-3; 8 positions match TRBD1. Germline CDR1 reads GTSNPN; CDR2 reads SVGIG (reference sequence). This CDR3 is built from 13 residues. Germline trimming cut 1 base from V and 3 bases from J; bases unmatched to any gene: 0. The DNA of the CDR3 is TGTGCCTGGAGTGGGACAGGGACAGATACGCAGTATTTT. This encodes CAWSGTGTDTQYF.

The rearrangement joins TRBV23-1 to TRBJ2-7, with 10 nucleotides matching TRBD1. TRBV23-1 is sorted into the ORF group, with uncertain function. V gave up 7 bases and J gave up 1 base; unmatched junction bases: 1. This CDR3 spans 13 amino acids. The CDR3 sequence is CASKGQGSYEQYF. For the CDR3, the DNA is TGCGCCAGCAAGGGACAGGGGTCCTACGAGCAGTACTTC.

The CDR3 DNA sequence: TGCGCCAGCAGCCAGGGCTTGAGCGGGGAACTCTATGGCTACACCTTC. Residues: CASSQGLSGELYGYTF. The gene calls are TRBV4-3 and TRBJ1-2; D call uncertain. Germline V CDR1 and CDR2: LGHNA, YSLEER. V lost 3 bases and J 4 bases, leaving 18 bases between the germline ends. The CDR3 spans 16 residues.

In its sample, this clone was seen once. This rearrangement joins TRBV5-1 to TRBJ1-6, with 8 nucleotides matching TRBD1. V shed 4 bases, J shed 6 bases, and the junction held 3 bases outside the gene matches. This CDR3 region has 14 residues. CDR1 SGHRS and CDR2 YFSETQ come from the germline V gene. CDR3: CASSTQGGNSPLHF. CDR3 bases: TGCGCCAGCAGCACACAGGGGGGTAATTCACCCCTCCACTTT.

V gene TRBV7-9 combines with J gene TRBJ2-5; D might be TRBD2 (5 bases). The CDR3 length is 16 residues. Deletions cut 1 base from V and 5 bases from J, with 17 bases between. Germline lookup yields CDR1 SEHNR and CDR2 FQNEAQ (reference sequence). Written as DNA, the CDR3 is TGTGCCAGCAGCTTAGAGGTTGTCATACGAGGGGAGACCCAGTACTTC. Translating it yields CASSLEVVIRGETQYF.

This clone appeared a few times. The chain uses TRBV15 and TRBJ1-6; D uncertain. Germline CDR1 is LNHNV and CDR2 is YYDKDF (reference sequence). The CDR3 is 18 residues long. V was clipped by 4 bases and J by 2 bases, with 18 bases between them. CDR3 region: CATSKRAGSQTYNSPLHF. CDR3 nucleotides: TGTGCCACCAGCAAGAGAGCGGGCAGCCAGACCTATAATTCACCCCTCCACTTT.

This clone was counted only a few times. This chain joins TRBV6-5 and TRBJ2-3; D may be TRBD1 (6 bases). This CDR3 contains 13 residues. The V gene lost 7 bases and the J gene lost 2 bases, with 10 bases spanning the gap. Germline CDR1 is MNHEY and CDR2 is SVGAGI. The CDR3 protein is CASKGEITDTQYF. The DNA of the CDR3 is TGTGCCAGCAAGGGGGAAATCACAGATACGCAGTATTTT.

This chain joins TRBV19 and TRBJ2-1; 8 bases match TRBD2. The V and J ends lost 1 base and 9 bases, in that order; junction bases with no gene match: 8. Germline CDR1 reads LNHDA; CDR2 reads SQIVND (reference sequence). There are 15 residues in the CDR3. CDR3 nucleotide sequence: TGTGCCAGTAGTATAGGGAGACTAGCGACAACTGAGCAGTTCTTC. Translating gives CASSIGRLATTEQFF.

The gene calls are TRBV6-5 and TRBJ1-6, with 8 bases identical to TRBD1. The V segment lost 8 bases and the J segment 5 bases; nucleotides outside the gene matches: 8. This CDR3 has 15 amino acids. Germline loops: CDR1 MNHEY, CDR2 SVGAGI. The CDR3 reads CASRSGGFDNSPLHF. DNA for the CDR3: TGTGCCAGCCGGTCAGGGGGCTTTGATAATTCACCCCTCCACTTT.

The rearrangement uses TRBV11-3 and TRBJ1-1; TRBD1 matches 9 bases. Looked up from germline, CDR1 is SGHNT and CDR2 is YENEEA. There are 14 residues in the CDR3. Here the CDR3 DNA reads TGTGCGGTGACAGGGGGGAGTAGGGACACTGAAGCTTTCTTT. It translates to CAVTGGSRDTEAFF.

This chain joins TRBV9 and TRBJ1-3; weak D call: TRBD1 (5 bases). CDR3 length equals 16 residues. V was shortened by 0 bases and J by 2 bases, with 12 bases between the two germline ends. The germline V gene has CDR1 SGDLS and CDR2 YYNGEE. This chain's CDR3 is CASSVGQILTGNTIYF. The CDR3 region has the DNA TGTGCCAGCAGCGTAGGACAGATTTTAACTGGAAACACCATATATTTT.

The CDR3 loop reads CASSLIGSRTEAFF. The CDR3 nucleotides are TGTGCCAGCAGCTTAATAGGGAGCCGCACTGAAGCTTTCTTT. This chain joins TRBV11-2 and TRBJ1-1; D ambiguous. Germline-derived CDR1 and CDR2 are SGHAT and FQNNGV. This CDR3 has 14 amino acids. Trimming pared 2 bases from V and 4 bases from J, leaving 11 bases between.

V gene TRBV5-1 combines with J gene TRBJ2-7; TRBD1 agrees at 9 bases. Germline V gives CDR1 SGHRS, CDR2 YFSETQ. The CDR3 runs 13 residues. Trimming removed 7 bases from V and 0 bases from J; junction bases left unmatched: 2. The CDR3 here is CASGTGSSYEQYF. In nucleotides, the CDR3 is TGCGCCAGCGGGACAGGGAGCTCCTACGAGCAGTACTTC.

Remarks on this clone: The sample carries other DNA sequences with the same CDR3. This chain uses TRBV28 with TRBJ1-2, with 7 positions matching TRBD1. J lost 4 bases, V lost 4 bases, and 6 bases had no gene match. CDR1 and CDR2 from the germline V gene are MDHEN and SYDVKM. CDR3 length equals 14 residues. The CDR3 is CASSSPGQSYGYTF. CDR3 nucleotide sequence: TGTGCCAGCAGTTCCCCGGGACAGTCCTATGGCTACACCTTC.

As DNA, the CDR3 is TGTGCAAGTCGCTTAGGTAGGGGGACAACCGTGGGGGAAAAACTGTTTTTT. Its translation is CASRLGRGTTVGEKLFF. This sequence joins TRBV12-2 and TRBJ1-4; TRBD1 is the table's D call, not checked against the DNA. TRBV12-2 is noted as a pseudogene. This CDR3 spans 17 amino acids.